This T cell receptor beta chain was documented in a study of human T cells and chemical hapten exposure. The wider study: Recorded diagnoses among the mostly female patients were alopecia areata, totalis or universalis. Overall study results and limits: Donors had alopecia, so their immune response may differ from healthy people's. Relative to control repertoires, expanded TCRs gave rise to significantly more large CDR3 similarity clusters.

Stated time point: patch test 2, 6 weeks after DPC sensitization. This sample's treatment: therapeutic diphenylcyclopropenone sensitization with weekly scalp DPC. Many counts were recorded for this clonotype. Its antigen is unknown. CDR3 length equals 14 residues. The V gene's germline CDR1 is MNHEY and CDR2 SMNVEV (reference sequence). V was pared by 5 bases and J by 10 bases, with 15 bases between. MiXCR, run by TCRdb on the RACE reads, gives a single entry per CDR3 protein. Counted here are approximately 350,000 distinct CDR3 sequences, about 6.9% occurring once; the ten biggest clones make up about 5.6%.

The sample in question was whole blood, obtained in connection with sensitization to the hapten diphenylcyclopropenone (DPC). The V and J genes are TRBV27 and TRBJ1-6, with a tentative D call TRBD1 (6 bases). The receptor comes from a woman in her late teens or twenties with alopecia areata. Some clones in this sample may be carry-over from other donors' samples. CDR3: CASSLRGRGSPLHF. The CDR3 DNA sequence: TGTGCCAGCAGTCTCAGGGGAAGAGGGTCACCCCTCCACTTT.